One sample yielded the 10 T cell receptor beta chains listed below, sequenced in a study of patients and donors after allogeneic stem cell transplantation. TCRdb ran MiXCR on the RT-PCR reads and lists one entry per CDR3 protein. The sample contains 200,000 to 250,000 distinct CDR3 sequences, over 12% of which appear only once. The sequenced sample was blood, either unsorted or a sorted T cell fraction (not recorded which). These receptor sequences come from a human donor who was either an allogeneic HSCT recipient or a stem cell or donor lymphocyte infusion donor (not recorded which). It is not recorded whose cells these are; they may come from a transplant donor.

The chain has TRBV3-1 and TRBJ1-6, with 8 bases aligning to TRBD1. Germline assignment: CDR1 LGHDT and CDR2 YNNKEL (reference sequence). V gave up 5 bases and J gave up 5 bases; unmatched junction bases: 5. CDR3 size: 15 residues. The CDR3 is CASSNTGQDNSPLHF. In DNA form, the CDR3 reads TGTGCCAGCAGCAATACGGGACAGGATAATTCACCCCTCCACTTT.

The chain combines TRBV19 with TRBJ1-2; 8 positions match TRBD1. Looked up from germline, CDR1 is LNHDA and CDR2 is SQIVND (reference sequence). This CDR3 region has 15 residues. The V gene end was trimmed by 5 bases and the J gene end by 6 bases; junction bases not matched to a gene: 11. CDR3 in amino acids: CASSGGQGPQHGYTF. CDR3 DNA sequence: TGTGCCAGTAGTGGCGGACAGGGTCCCCAACATGGCTACACCTTC.

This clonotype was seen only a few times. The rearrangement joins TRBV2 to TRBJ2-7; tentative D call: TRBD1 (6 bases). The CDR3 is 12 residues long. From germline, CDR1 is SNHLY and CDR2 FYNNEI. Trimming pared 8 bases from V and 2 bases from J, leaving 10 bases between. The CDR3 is CASGQRTYEQYF. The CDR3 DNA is TGTGCCAGCGGACAGAGAACCTACGAGCAGTACTTC.

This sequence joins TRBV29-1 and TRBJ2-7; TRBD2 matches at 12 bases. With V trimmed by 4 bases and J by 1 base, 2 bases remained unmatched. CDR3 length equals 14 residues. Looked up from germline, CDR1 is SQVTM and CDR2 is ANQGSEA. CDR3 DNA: TGCAGCGTTGCGGGACTAGCGGGTTCCTACGAGCAGTACTTC. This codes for CSVAGLAGSYEQYF.

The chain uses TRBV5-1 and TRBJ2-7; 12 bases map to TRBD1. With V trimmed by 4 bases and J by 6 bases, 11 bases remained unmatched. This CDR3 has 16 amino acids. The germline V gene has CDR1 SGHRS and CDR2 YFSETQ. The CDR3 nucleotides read TGCGCCAGCAGCGCTTCAACCGGGACAGGGGGCTCCGAGCAGTACTTC. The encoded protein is CASSASTGTGGSEQYF.

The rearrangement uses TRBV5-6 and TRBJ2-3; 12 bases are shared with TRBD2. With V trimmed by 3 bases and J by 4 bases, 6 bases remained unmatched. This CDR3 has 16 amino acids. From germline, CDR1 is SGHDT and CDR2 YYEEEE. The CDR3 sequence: CASSWRTSGIADTQYF. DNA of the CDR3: TGTGCCAGCAGCTGGAGGACTAGCGGGATTGCAGATACGCAGTATTTT.

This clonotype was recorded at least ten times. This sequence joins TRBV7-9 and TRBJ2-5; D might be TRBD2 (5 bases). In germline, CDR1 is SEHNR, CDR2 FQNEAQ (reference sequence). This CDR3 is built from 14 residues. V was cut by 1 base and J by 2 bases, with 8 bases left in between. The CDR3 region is CASSLVDLQETQYF. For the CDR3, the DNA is TGTGCCAGCAGCTTAGTGGACTTACAAGAGACCCAGTACTTC.

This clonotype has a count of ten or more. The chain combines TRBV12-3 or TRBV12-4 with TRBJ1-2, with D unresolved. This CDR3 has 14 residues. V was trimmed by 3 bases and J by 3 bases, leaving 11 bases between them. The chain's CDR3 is CASSFFRAHYGYTF. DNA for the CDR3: TGTGCCAGCAGTTTTTTCCGGGCGCACTATGGCTACACCTTC.

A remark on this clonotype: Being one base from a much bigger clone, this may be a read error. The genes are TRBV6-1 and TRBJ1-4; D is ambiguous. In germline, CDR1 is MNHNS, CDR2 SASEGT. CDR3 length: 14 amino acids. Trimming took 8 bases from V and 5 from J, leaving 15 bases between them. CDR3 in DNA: TGTGCCAGCGGCGGCAGGTGGCGAAATGAAAAACTGTTTTTT. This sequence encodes CASGGRWRNEKLFF.

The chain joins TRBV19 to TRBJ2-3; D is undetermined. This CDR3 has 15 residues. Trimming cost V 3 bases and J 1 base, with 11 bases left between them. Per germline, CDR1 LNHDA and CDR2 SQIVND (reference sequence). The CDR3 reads CASSMKFGGTDTQYF. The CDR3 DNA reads TGTGCCAGTAGTATGAAGTTTGGGGGCACAGATACGCAGTATTTT.